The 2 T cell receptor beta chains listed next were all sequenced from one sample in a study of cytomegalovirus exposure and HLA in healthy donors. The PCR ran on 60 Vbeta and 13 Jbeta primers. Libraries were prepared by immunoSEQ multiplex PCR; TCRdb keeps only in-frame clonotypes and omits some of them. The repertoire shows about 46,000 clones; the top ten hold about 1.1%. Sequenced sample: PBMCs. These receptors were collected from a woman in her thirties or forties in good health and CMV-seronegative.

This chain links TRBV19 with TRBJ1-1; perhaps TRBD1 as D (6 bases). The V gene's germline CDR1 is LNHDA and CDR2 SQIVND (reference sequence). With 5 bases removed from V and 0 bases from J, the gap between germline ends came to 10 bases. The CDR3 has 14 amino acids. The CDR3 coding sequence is TGTGCCAGTAGTGGACAGTCCATGAACACTGAAGCTTTCTTT. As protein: CASSGQSMNTEAFF.

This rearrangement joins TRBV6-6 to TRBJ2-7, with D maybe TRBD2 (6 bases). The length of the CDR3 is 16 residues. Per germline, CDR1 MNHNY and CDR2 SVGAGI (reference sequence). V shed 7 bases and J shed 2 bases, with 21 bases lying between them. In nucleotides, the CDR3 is TGTGCCAGCAACTACGGGCGGCGGGATGGAACCTACGAGCAGTACTTC. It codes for CASNYGRRDGTYEQYF.